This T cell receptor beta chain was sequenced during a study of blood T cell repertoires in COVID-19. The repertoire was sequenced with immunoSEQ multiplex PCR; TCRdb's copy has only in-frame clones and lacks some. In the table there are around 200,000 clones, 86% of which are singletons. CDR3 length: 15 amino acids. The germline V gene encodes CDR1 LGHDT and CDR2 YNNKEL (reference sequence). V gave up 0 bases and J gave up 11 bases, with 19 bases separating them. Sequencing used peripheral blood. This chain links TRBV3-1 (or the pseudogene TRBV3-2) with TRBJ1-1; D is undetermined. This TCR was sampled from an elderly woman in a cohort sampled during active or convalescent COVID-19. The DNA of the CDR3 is TGTGCCAGCAGCCAAGAGTTAAGGAACTATGTCGCTGCTTTCTTT. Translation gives CASSQELRNYVAAFF.